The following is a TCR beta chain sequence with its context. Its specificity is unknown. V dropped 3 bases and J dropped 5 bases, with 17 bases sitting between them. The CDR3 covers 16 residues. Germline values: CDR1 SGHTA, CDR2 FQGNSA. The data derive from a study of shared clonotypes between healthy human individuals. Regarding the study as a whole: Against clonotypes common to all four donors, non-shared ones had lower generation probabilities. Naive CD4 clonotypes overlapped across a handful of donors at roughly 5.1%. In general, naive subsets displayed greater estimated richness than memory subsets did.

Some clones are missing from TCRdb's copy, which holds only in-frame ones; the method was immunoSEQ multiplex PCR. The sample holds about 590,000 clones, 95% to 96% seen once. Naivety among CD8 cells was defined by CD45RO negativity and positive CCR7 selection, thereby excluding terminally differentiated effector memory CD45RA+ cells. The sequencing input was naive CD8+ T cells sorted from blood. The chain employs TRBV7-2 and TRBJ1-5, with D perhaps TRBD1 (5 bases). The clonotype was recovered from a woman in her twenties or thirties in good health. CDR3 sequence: CASSLGFEDNYQPQHF. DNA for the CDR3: TGTGCCAGCAGCTTGGGGTTCGAGGACAATTATCAGCCCCAGCATTTT.